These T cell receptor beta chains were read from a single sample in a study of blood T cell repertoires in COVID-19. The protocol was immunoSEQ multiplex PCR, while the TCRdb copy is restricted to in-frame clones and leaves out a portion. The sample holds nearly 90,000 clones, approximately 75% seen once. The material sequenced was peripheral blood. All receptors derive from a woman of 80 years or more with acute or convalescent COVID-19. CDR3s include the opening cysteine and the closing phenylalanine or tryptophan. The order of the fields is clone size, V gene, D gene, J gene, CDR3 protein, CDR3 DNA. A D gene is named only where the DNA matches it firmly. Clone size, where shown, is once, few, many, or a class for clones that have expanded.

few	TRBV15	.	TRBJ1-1	CATSRMAGNTEAFF	TGTGCCACCAGCAGAATGGCAGGGAACACTGAAGCTTTCTTT
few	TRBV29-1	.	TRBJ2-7	CSVLITGYEQYF	TGCAGCGTCCTTATAACAGGCTACGAGCAGTACTTC
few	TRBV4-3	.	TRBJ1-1	CASSERTAMNTEAFF	TGCGCCAGCAGCGAACGGACTGCAATGAACACTGAAGCTTTCTTT
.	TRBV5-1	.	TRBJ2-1	CASSLGGTTPDNEQFF	TGCGCCAGCAGCTTGGGAGGAACCACTCCGGACAATGAGCAGTTCTTC
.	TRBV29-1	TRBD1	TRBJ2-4	CSVDGTGTGSIQYF	TGCAGCGTTGATGGGACCGGGACAGGGAGCATTCAGTACTTC
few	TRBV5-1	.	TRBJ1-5	CASSLGGGDQPQHF	TGCGCCAGCAGCTTGGGGGGCGGGGATCAGCCCCAGCATTTT
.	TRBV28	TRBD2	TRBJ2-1	CASSSPGSGGYNEQFF	TGTGCCAGCAGTTCCCCGGGTAGCGGGGGGTACAATGAGCAGTTCTTC
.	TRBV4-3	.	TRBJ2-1	CASSQDVGRGIYNEQFF	TGCGCCAGCAGCCAAGATGTCGGCCGGGGGATCTACAATGAGCAGTTCTTC
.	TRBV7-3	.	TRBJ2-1	CASSSSPGNEQFF	TGTGCCAGCAGCTCGTCTCCAGGGAATGAGCAGTTCTTC
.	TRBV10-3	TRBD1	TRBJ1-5	CAIGQGSNQPQHF	TGTGCCATCGGACAGGGGAGCAATCAGCCCCAGCATTTT
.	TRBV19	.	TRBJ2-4	CASSIDSGIAKNIQYF	TGTGCCAGTAGTATAGATTCAGGGATAGCCAAAAACATTCAGTACTTC
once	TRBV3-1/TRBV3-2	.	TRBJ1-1	CASSRKNTEAFF	TGTGCCAGCAGCCGTAAGAACACTGAAGCTTTCTTT
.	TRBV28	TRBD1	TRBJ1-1	CASRTGGTEAFF	TGTGCCAGCAGAACAGGGGGCACTGAAGCTTTCTTT
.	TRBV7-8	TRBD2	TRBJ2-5	CASSLGRGSETQYF	TGTGCCAGCAGCCTGGGGCGGGGGTCAGAGACCCAGTACTTC
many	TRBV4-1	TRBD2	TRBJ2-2	CASSQGRGGPTGELFF	TGCGCCAGCAGCCAAGGTCGGGGGGGGCCGACCGGGGAGCTGTTTTTT
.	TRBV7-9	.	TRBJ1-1	CASSPRGRRDTEAFF	TGTGCCAGCAGCCCTCGCGGCAGGAGGGACACTGAAGCTTTCTTT
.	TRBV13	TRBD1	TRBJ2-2	CASSRDRVNTGELFF	TGTGCCAGCAGCCGGGACAGGGTGAACACCGGGGAGCTGTTTTTT
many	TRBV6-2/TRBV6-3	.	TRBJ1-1	CASSYGLGVGTEAFF	TGTGCCAGCAGTTACGGTTTGGGAGTGGGGACTGAAGCTTTCTTT
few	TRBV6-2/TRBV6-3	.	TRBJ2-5	CASSPFQETQYF	TGTGCCAGCAGTCCCTTCCAAGAGACCCAGTACTTC
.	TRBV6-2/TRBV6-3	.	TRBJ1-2	CASSYSRGGYTF	TGTGCCAGCAGTTACTCACGGGGAGGCTACACCTTC
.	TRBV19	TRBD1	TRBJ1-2	CASSADRGANYGYTF	TGTGCCAGTAGTGCCGACAGGGGGGCTAACTATGGCTACACCTTC
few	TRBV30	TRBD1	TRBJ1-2	CAWSPDRGTFGYTF	TGTGCCTGGAGCCCGGACAGGGGCACTTTTGGCTACACCTTC
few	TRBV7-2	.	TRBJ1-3	CASSPVSLSGNTIYF	TGTGCCAGCAGCCCCGTAAGCCTCTCTGGAAACACCATATATTTT